These 28 T cell receptor beta chains came from one sample sequenced in a study of T cells after somatic rescue of genetic block. Sequencing was performed with immunoSEQ multiplex PCR; in TCRdb, only in-frame clones are kept and a portion is missing. The sample has some 68,000 clones; approximately 90% are singletons. The material sequenced was peripheral blood mononuclear cells (PBMCs). These receptors all stem from a man aged 25 to 40.

The chain joins TRBV7-2 to TRBJ1-5; TRBD1 matches at 7 bases. The V gene end was trimmed by 1 base and the J gene end by 4 bases; junction bases not matched to a gene: 10. The CDR3 spans 17 residues. Per the germline V gene, CDR1 is SGHTA and CDR2 is FQGNSA. The CDR3 is CASSLEGGGWRNQPQHF. CDR3 in DNA: TGTGCCAGCAGCTTAGAAGGGGGCGGCTGGAGGAATCAGCCCCAGCATTTT. Looking up the rest from reference TRBV7-2 and TRBJ1-5 gives the full variable domain: GAGVSQSPSNKVTEKGKDVELRCDPISGHTALYWYRQSLGQGLEFLIYFQGNSAPDKSGLPSDRFSAERTGGSVSTLTIQRTQQEDSAVYLCASSLEGGGWRNQPQHFGDGTRLSIL.

The chain recombines TRBV30 with TRBJ1-2, with 9 bases that match TRBD1. V lost 8 bases, J lost 13 bases, and 14 bases stayed unmatched. Germline V CDR1 and CDR2: GTSNPN, SVGIG (reference sequence). This CDR3 has 12 amino acids. The DNA for the CDR3 is TGTGCCGGGAAGGCCGGACAGGGGTCTTCCACCTTC. Protein sequence: CAGKAGQGSSTF.

This chain uses TRBV19 with TRBJ2-1; 8 bases match TRBD1. The CDR3 loop spans 16 amino acids. The germline V gene encodes CDR1 LNHDA and CDR2 SQIVND (reference sequence). The ends lost 3 bases at V and 2 bases at J; junction bases unmatched: 6. The CDR3 here is CASSISTGVAYNEQFF. The CDR3 nucleotides are TGTGCCAGTAGTATTTCGACAGGGGTCGCCTACAATGAGCAGTTCTTC.

This clone has just a few counts. The V call is TRBV7-3, the J call TRBJ1-1; D is unresolved. The CDR3 runs 11 residues. Deletions cut 8 bases from V and 7 bases from J, with 11 bases between. Germline CDR1 is SGHTA and CDR2 is FQGTGA. CDR3: CASSFRSEAFF. The CDR3 DNA sequence: TGTGCCAGCTCATTCCGGAGTGAAGCTTTCTTT.

This chain uses TRBV28 with TRBJ2-5; D call uncertain. This CDR3 is built from 14 residues. V dropped 3 bases and J dropped 5 bases, with 13 bases sitting between them. Germline V gene sequence: CDR1 MDHEN, CDR2 SYDVKM. The CDR3 sequence is CASSLGRTIETQYF. CDR3 sequence (DNA): TGTGCCAGCAGTTTGGGTAGAACGATTGAGACCCAGTACTTC.

V is TRBV5-5 and J is TRBJ2-1; D is undetermined. The CDR3 is 13 amino acids. The germline V gene has CDR1 SGHKS and CDR2 YYEKEE (reference sequence). The V and J ends lost 4 bases and 4 bases respectively, with 9 bases between them. The chain's CDR3 is CASSRSDYNEQFF. CDR3 nucleotide sequence: TGTGCCAGCAGCCGCTCAGATTACAATGAGCAGTTCTTC.

J is TRBJ2-3 and V is TRBV27, with TRBD1 matching over 7 bases. The J segment lost 4 bases and the V segment lost 3 bases, leaving 1 base of the junction unmatched. Germline CDR1 is MNHEY and CDR2 is SMNVEV (reference sequence). The length of the CDR3 is 13 residues. The CDR3 DNA sequence: TGTGCCAGCAGTTTGACAGGGCCAGATACGCAGTATTTT. It specifies CASSLTGPDTQYF.

The V call is TRBV18, the J call TRBJ1-1; D is uncertain. Germline V gene sequence: CDR1 KGHSH, CDR2 LQKENI. V was trimmed by 2 bases and J by 7 bases, leaving 11 bases between them. The CDR3 is made up of 13 amino acids. The CDR3 spells CASSPGTAFEAFF. The DNA of the CDR3 is TGTGCCAGCTCACCAGGAACAGCCTTTGAAGCTTTCTTT.

The genes are TRBV27 and TRBJ1-5, with D perhaps TRBD1 (6 bases). The germline V gene has CDR1 MNHEY and CDR2 SMNVEV (reference sequence). The CDR3 is 13 amino acids. Trimming pared 2 bases from V and 6 bases from J, leaving 8 bases between. The CDR3 is CASSLQGTQPQHF. In DNA, the CDR3 is TGTGCCAGCAGTTTACAGGGGACTCAGCCCCAGCATTTT.

The rearrangement links TRBV5-1 to TRBJ2-1, with D maybe TRBD2 (6 bases). Trimming cost V 2 bases and J 0 bases, with 9 bases left between them. This CDR3 is 15 amino acids long. CDR1 is SGHRS and CDR2 is YFSETQ in the germline V gene. CDR3 DNA: TGCGCCAGCAGCTTCGGGGGAAGCTCCTACAATGAGCAGTTCTTC. Translated: CASSFGGSSYNEQFF.

The chain is built from TRBV7-2 and TRBJ2-6; D not resolved. V gave up 4 bases and J gave up 3 bases, with 10 bases separating them. Germline-derived CDR1 and CDR2 are SGHTA and FQGNSA. CDR3 length equals 15 residues. The CDR3 loop reads CASSYALSGANVLTF. The CDR3 DNA sequence: TGTGCCAGCAGCTACGCGTTGAGTGGGGCCAACGTCCTGACTTTC.

The chain uses TRBV7-2 and TRBJ2-7; maybe TRBD2 (6 bases). This CDR3 contains 13 residues. The V gene lost 0 bases and the J gene lost 3 bases, with 6 bases spanning the gap. CDR1 SGHTA and CDR2 FQGNSA come from the germline V gene. In DNA form, the CDR3 reads TGTGCCAGCAGCTTAGCGGGGGGCTACGAGCAGTACTTC. This codes for CASSLAGGYEQYF.

V gene TRBV2 combines with J gene TRBJ2-7; 7 bases fit TRBD1. With 7 bases clipped from V and 2 bases from J, the junction kept 11 bases outside the gene matches. This CDR3 has 15 residues. Germline V gene lookup returns CDR1 SNHLY and CDR2 FYNNEI. The CDR3 reads CASTQRGGPTYEQYF. DNA of the CDR3: TGTGCCAGCACCCAAAGAGGGGGCCCAACCTACGAGCAGTACTTC.

This clone was picked up a small number of times. The genes are TRBV12-5 and TRBJ1-5; 9 bases match TRBD1. The CDR3 is 15 residues long. Losses at the gene ends were 7 bases for V and 5 bases for J; bases not matched to a gene: 9. Germline V gene sequence: CDR1 LGHNT, CDR2 FRNRAP. In DNA form, the CDR3 reads TGTGCTAGTGCCACTGGACAGGGGCGGTATCAGCCCCAGCATTTT. Its protein product is CASATGQGRYQPQHF.

V is TRBV6-5 and J is TRBJ1-4, with D perhaps matching TRBD1 (5 bases). The V and J ends lost 5 bases and 3 bases respectively, with 10 bases between them. The germline gives CDR1 MNHEY, CDR2 SVGAGI. This CDR3 spans 14 amino acids. The CDR3 nucleotides read TGTGCCAGCAGTGACAGAGCGTCTAATGAAAAACTGTTTTTT. The encoded protein is CASSDRASNEKLFF.

The chain employs TRBV28 and TRBJ2-7; D not resolved. The ends were cut back, 6 bases at V and 1 base at J, with 16 bases in the middle. Germline-derived CDR1 and CDR2 are MDHEN and SYDVKM. The CDR3 runs 15 residues. Here the CDR3 reads CASSPSVVESYEQYF. CDR3 sequence (DNA): TGTGCCAGCAGCCCGAGCGTGGTGGAATCCTACGAGCAGTACTTC.

This rearrangement joins TRBV5-5 to TRBJ1-1; tentative D call: TRBD1 (5 bases). The CDR3 length is 14 residues. Deletions cut 0 bases from V and 4 bases from J, with 10 bases between. Per germline, CDR1 SGHKS and CDR2 YYEKEE (reference sequence). The CDR3 region is CASSLGTGLTEAFF. The CDR3 DNA reads as TGTGCCAGCAGCTTGGGCACGGGACTCACTGAAGCTTTCTTT. Full variable domain (rest looked up from reference TRBV5-5 and TRBJ1-1): DAGVTQSPTHLIKTRGQQVTLRCSPISGHKSVSWYQQVLGQGPQFIFQYYEKEERGRGNFPDRFSARQFPNYSSELNVNALLLGDSALYLCASSLGTGLTEAFFGQGTRLTVV.

This rearrangement joins TRBV9 to TRBJ2-1, with D unresolved. V was pared by 3 bases and J by 5 bases, with 12 bases between. Per germline, CDR1 SGDLS and CDR2 YYNGEE. This CDR3 spans 14 amino acids. The CDR3 here is CASSGRMWDNEQFF. The CDR3, as DNA: TGTGCCAGCAGCGGACGGATGTGGGACAATGAGCAGTTCTTC.

This rearrangement joins TRBV29-1 to TRBJ2-7; 7 bases line up with TRBD1. The V gene end was trimmed by 6 bases and the J gene end by 6 bases; junction bases not matched to a gene: 8. CDR3 size: 12 residues. Germline values: CDR1 SQVTM, CDR2 ANQGSEA. The CDR3 here is CSVTPSGGEQYF. The CDR3 region has the DNA TGCAGCGTCACACCTTCAGGGGGCGAGCAGTACTTC.

V and J are TRBV2 and TRBJ2-3; TRBD2 aligns across 7 bases. The J segment lost 4 bases and the V segment lost 7 bases, leaving 8 bases of the junction unmatched. This CDR3 is built from 14 residues. Germline assignment: CDR1 SNHLY and CDR2 FYNNEI. The CDR3 DNA reads TGTGCCAGCATGGGCGGGAGTGCCCCAGATACGCAGTATTTT. This codes for CASMGGSAPDTQYF. The full variable domain, its missing parts supplied by reference TRBV2 and TRBJ2-3, is EPEVTQTPSHQVTQMGQEVILRCVPISNHLYFYWYRQILGQKVEFLVSFYNNEISEKSEIFDDQFSVERPDGSNFTLKIRSTKLEDSAMYFCASMGGSAPDTQYFGPGTRLTVL.

In this sample, this clone turned up a few times. V usage is TRBV5-1 and J usage is TRBJ2-1; 10 bases are shared with TRBD2. J was trimmed by 4 bases and V by 2 bases; bases with no gene match: 3. Germline loops: CDR1 SGHRS, CDR2 YFSETQ. The CDR3 has 15 residues. The CDR3 is CASSFEAGGYNEQFF. The CDR3 bases are TGCGCCAGCAGCTTCGAAGCGGGAGGGTACAATGAGCAGTTCTTC.

Relative to its sample, this clone is medium-sized. Other DNA sequences in this specimen translate into the identical CDR3. The genes are TRBV5-1 and TRBJ2-7, with 10 bases matching TRBD1. Germline V CDR1 and CDR2: SGHRS, YFSETQ. The CDR3 consists of 15 residues. Trimming at V came to 0 bases and at J to 6 bases, leaving 6 bases not matched to a gene. This CDR3 is CASSLAGTGVGEQYF. For the CDR3, the DNA is TGCGCCAGCAGCTTGGCCGGGACAGGGGTGGGCGAGCAGTACTTC. Looking up the rest from reference TRBV5-1 and TRBJ2-7 gives the full variable domain: KAGVTQTPRYLIKTRGQQVTLSCSPISGHRSVSWYQQTPGQGLQFLFEYFSETQRNKGNFPGRFSGRQFSNSRSEMNVSTLELGDSALYLCASSLAGTGVGEQYFGPGTRLTVT.

V and J are TRBV10-3 and TRBJ2-7; D call uncertain. This CDR3 has 12 residues. Trimming left V 2 bases short and J 3 bases short, with 5 bases between. Germline V gene data show CDR1 as ENHRY and CDR2 as SYGVKD. In DNA form, the CDR3 reads TGTGCCATCAGTGAGAAGAGCTACGAGCAGTACTTC. Translated: CAISEKSYEQYF.

The chain has TRBV10-2 and TRBJ1-2, with D unclear. V shed 2 bases and J shed 4 bases, with 14 bases lying between them. The CDR3 sequence is 15 residues long. Germline lookup yields CDR1 WSHSY and CDR2 SAAADI. The CDR3: CASSEPDTYPYGYTF. CDR3 bases: TGCGCCAGCAGTGAGCCTGACACTTATCCCTATGGCTACACCTTC.

The rearrangement links TRBV28 to TRBJ2-3; D gene ambiguous. Germline CDR1 and CDR2: MDHEN and SYDVKM. The CDR3 consists of 13 residues. Trimming shortened V by 5 bases and J by 11 bases, and 17 bases separated the two germline ends. This CDR3 is CASSLDHTKRQYF. The CDR3 region has the DNA TGTGCCAGCAGTCTCGATCATACCAAGAGGCAGTATTTT.

The genes are TRBV7-2 and TRBJ1-6; D unresolved. Trimming cost V 2 bases and J 6 bases, with 11 bases left between them. Germline assignment: CDR1 SGHTA and CDR2 FQGNSA. The CDR3 has 15 amino acids. CDR3 nucleotides: TGTGCCAGCAGCTTAACGCCTCAGCCTAATTCACCCCTCCACTTT. Translated: CASSLTPQPNSPLHF.

The count of this clone is one. CDR3 region: CSGKGGETQYF. For the CDR3, the DNA is TGCAGTGGCAAGGGAGGAGAGACCCAGTACTTC. This chain connects TRBV20-1 to TRBJ2-5, with D perhaps matching TRBD2 (6 bases). V lost 7 bases and J lost 4, with 10 bases in between. The CDR3 has 11 residues. Looked up from germline, CDR1 is DFQATT and CDR2 is SNEGSKA (reference sequence).

This clone has only one observation. The chain recombines TRBV10-3 with TRBJ2-3, with 10 bases fitting TRBD1. This CDR3 is 15 amino acids long. With V trimmed by 0 bases and J by 6 bases, 3 bases remained unmatched. CDR1 and CDR2 (germline): ENHRY, SYGVKD. CDR3 sequence reads: CAISESGTGDDTQYF. The CDR3, as DNA: TGTGCCATCAGTGAGTCCGGGACAGGGGACGATACGCAGTATTTT.